This TCR beta chain was sequenced for a study of T cell responses to AZD1222 COVID-19 vaccine. This CDR3 is 16 amino acids long. Germline CDR1 is SGHRS and CDR2 is YFSETQ. After removal of 3 bases from V and 7 bases from J, the junction contained 13 bases not matched to a gene. The method was immunoSEQ multiplex PCR; TCRdb's version includes in-frame clones alone and lacks a portion of them. The table lists approximately 150,000 clones, around 90% of them singletons. Sequencing used peripheral blood, obtained 28 days after the second AZD1222 dose. The chain is built from TRBV5-1 and TRBJ1-1; 9 nucleotides agree with TRBD1. The TCR was taken from an adult who received the AZD1222 COVID-19 vaccine. The CDR3 is CASSSTGGAGFGEAFF. The CDR3 DNA reads TGCGCCAGCAGCTCTACAGGGGGCGCGGGTTTCGGTGAAGCTTTCTTT.